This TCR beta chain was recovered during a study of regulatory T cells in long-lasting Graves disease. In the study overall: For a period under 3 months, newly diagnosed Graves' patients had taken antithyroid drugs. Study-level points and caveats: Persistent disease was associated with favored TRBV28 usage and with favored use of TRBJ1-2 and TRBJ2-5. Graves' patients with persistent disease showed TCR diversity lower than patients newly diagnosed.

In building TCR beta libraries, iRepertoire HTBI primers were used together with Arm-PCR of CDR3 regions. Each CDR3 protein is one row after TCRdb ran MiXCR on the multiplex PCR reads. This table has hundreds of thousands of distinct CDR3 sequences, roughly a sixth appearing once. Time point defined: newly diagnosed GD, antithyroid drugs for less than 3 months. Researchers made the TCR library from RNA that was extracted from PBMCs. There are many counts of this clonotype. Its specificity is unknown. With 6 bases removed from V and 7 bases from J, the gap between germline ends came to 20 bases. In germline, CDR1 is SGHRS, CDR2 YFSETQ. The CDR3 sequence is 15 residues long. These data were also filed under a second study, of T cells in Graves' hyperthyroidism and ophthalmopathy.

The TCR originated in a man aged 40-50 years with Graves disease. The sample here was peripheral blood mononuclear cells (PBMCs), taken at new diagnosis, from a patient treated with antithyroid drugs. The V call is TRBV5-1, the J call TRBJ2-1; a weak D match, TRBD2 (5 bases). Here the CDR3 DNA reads TGCGCCAGCACCCCTTTTTTGGATCCGGGGAATGAGCAGTTCTTC. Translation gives CASTPFLDPGNEQFF.